Listed here are 19 T cell receptor beta chains from one sample, sequenced in a study of monozygotic twins with inflammatory bowel disease. Using the 5' RACE reads, TCRdb records one entry per CDR3 protein without DNA. The data show about 160,000 distinct CDR3 sequences, and the top ten clones hold 2.8%. Sequencing was carried out using blood. These receptors originate from a human donor with ulcerative colitis or Crohn's disease, or a healthy co-twin of an affected twin (not recorded which).

This chain uses TRBV18 with TRBJ2-3; without DNA, the TCRdb call of TRBD2 cannot be checked. This CDR3 region has 16 residues. Per the germline V gene, CDR1 is KGHSH and CDR2 is LQKENI. CDR3 sequence: CASSLRQREKTDTQYF.

The genes are TRBV7-2 and TRBJ1-5; checking the TCRdb D call of TRBD1 is not possible without DNA. The CDR3 spans 14 residues. CDR1 and CDR2 from the germline V gene are SGHTA and FQGNSA. CDR3 region: CASSPVYSNQPQHF. Drawing the rest from reference TRBV7-2 and TRBJ1-5, the complete variable domain is GAGVSQSPSNKVTEKGKDVELRCDPISGHTALYWYRQSLGQGLEFLIYFQGNSAPDKSGLPSDRFSAERTGGSVSTLTIQRTQQEDSAVYLCASSPVYSNQPQHFGDGTRLSIL.

The chain carries TRBV28 and TRBJ2-1; the TRBD2 assignment by TCRdb is unverifiable without DNA. Germline values: CDR1 MDHEN, CDR2 SYDVKM. This CDR3 has 16 residues. The CDR3 sequence is CASSLVASGGYNEQFF.

The chain employs TRBV7-9 and TRBJ2-1; TCRdb's D call, TRBD2, is unchecked because there is no DNA. This CDR3 has 15 amino acids. The germline gives CDR1 SEHNR, CDR2 FQNEAQ (reference sequence). The CDR3 protein is CASRPGLAPYNEQFF.

The rearrangement joins TRBV9 to TRBJ2-3; the D call from TCRdb, TRBD1, cannot be confirmed without DNA. The CDR3 length is 17 residues. The germline V gene encodes CDR1 SGDLS and CDR2 YYNGEE. CDR3 protein: CASSVWDRTPSTDTQYF.

The gene calls are TRBV7-3 and TRBJ1-1. This CDR3 spans 13 amino acids. CDR1 and CDR2 from the germline V gene are SGHTA and FQGTGA. The CDR3 loop is CASSLTSNTEAFF.

The chain couples TRBV20-1 to TRBJ2-2; lacking DNA, the TRBD1 call made by TCRdb goes unchecked. This CDR3 comprises 15 residues. Germline V gene sequence: CDR1 DFQATT, CDR2 SNEGSKA (reference sequence). CDR3 loop: CSARGGGQGPGELFF.

The chain employs TRBV7-2 and TRBJ2-7; as DNA is missing, the TRBD2 call by TCRdb cannot be tested. Germline V gene lookup returns CDR1 SGHTA and CDR2 FQGNSA. This CDR3 contains 15 residues. CDR3 in amino acids: CASRGEGFMSYEQYF.

The CDR3 sequence: CASNERAPNTEAFF. The V and J genes are TRBV12-3 or TRBV12-4 and TRBJ1-1. The CDR3 is made up of 14 amino acids.

The CDR3 loop is CASSPKEGLHYGYTF. This rearrangement joins TRBV5-4 to TRBJ1-2. Germline lookup yields CDR1 SGHNT and CDR2 YYREEE (reference sequence). The CDR3 sequence is 15 residues long.

This chain joins TRBV13 and TRBJ2-7. The CDR3 is 15 residues long. Germline CDR1 is PRHDT and CDR2 is FYEKMQ (reference sequence). CDR3: CASSLGRTKTYEQYF. Together with reference TRBV13 and TRBJ2-7, the CDR3 gives the full variable domain: AAGVIQSPRHLIKEKRETATLKCYPIPRHDTVYWYQQGPGQDPQFLISFYEKMQSDKGSIPDRFSAQQFSDYHSELNMSSLELGDSALYFCASSLGRTKTYEQYFGPGTRLTVT.

This chain joins TRBV27 and TRBJ2-3; TCRdb outputs TRBD1, but without DNA this stays unchecked. The CDR3 sequence is 15 residues long. Germline CDR1 and CDR2: MNHEY and SMNVEV (reference sequence). CDR3 region: CASSLLAGESDTQYF.

The rearrangement joins TRBV14 to TRBJ2-5; there is no DNA to check the TCRdb D call of TRBD2. The CDR3 has 18 residues. The germline V gene has CDR1 SGHDN and CDR2 FVKESK. Here the CDR3 reads CASSQVHGSNVWRETQYF.

The chain combines TRBV9 with TRBJ1-4; TCRdb indicates TRBD1, and absent DNA this call remains unverified. Germline CDR1 and CDR2: SGDLS and YYNGEE. The CDR3 contains 16 residues. CDR3 loop: CASSVDPGTGNEKLFF.

V and J are TRBV12-3 or TRBV12-4 and TRBJ2-3; the D gene TCRdb calls, TRBD1, cannot be checked with no DNA. The CDR3 consists of 15 residues. This chain's CDR3 is CASSLQGGSTDTQYF.

The J gene is TRBJ2-5, the V gene TRBV6-2 or TRBV6-3; without DNA, the TCRdb call of TRBD2 cannot be checked. The CDR3 is 17 amino acids. Per germline, CDR1 MNHEY and CDR2 SVGEGT. The CDR3 sequence is CASSSGLAGVQRETQYF.

The rearrangement uses TRBV24-1 and TRBJ2-2. The CDR3 has 13 amino acids. Per the germline V gene, CDR1 is KGHDR and CDR2 is SFDVKD. CDR3: CATSDLFPGELFF.

V gene TRBV7-9 combines with J gene TRBJ2-2. The CDR3 is made up of 14 amino acids. The germline V gene has CDR1 SEHNR and CDR2 FQNEAQ (reference sequence). CDR3 sequence: CASSLIPNTGELFF.

J is TRBJ2-3 and V is TRBV24-1; TCRdb selects TRBD1, and the lack of DNA leaves this call unchecked. The CDR3 extends over 15 amino acids. Germline CDR1 reads KGHDR; CDR2 reads SFDVKD. CDR3 sequence reads: CATSWGSELTDTQYF.